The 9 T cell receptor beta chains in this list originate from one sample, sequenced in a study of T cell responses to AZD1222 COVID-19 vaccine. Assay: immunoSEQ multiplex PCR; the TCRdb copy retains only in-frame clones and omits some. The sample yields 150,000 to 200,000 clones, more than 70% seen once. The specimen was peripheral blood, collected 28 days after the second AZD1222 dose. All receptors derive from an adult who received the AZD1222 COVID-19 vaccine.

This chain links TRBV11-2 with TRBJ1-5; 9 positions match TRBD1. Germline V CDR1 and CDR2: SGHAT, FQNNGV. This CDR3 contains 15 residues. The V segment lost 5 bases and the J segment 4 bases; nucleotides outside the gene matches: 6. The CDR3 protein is CASSPSGTGNQPQHF. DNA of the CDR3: TGTGCCAGCAGCCCGTCCGGGACAGGGAATCAGCCCCAGCATTTT.

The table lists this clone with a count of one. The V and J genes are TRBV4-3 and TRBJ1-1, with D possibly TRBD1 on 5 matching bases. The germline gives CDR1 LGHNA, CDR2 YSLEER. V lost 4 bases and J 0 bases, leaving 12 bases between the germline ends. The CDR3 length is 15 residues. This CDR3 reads CASSRGTSMNTEAFF. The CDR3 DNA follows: TGCGCCAGCAGCCGGGGCACCTCCATGAACACTGAAGCTTTCTTT.

In DNA, the CDR3 is TGTGCCAGCAGCTCCGGTGGCGACCAGAGGTATGGCTACACCTTC. This translates into CASSSGGDQRYGYTF. The chain employs TRBV7-2 and TRBJ1-2; D is undetermined. Germline V lookup: CDR1 SGHTA, CDR2 FQGNSA. Trimming cost V 4 bases and J 5 bases, with 17 bases left between them. This CDR3 spans 15 amino acids.

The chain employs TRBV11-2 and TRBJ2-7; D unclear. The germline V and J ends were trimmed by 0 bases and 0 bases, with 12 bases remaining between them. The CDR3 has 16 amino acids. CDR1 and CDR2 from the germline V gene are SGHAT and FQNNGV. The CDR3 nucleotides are TGTGCCAGCAGCTTAGATCCAGGCCGGAGCTCCTACGAGCAGTACTTC. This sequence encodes CASSLDPGRSSYEQYF. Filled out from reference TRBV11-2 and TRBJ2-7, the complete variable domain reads EAGVAQSPRYKIIEKRQSVAFWCNPISGHATLYWYQQILGQGPKLLIQFQNNGVVDDSQLPKDRFSAERLKGVDSTLKIQPAKLEDSAVYLCASSLDPGRSSYEQYFGPGTRLTVT.

For the CDR3, the DNA is TGTGCCAGCAGCTTGCTGGACAGCCTTTCTGAAGCTTTCTTT. Translating it yields CASSLLDSLSEAFF. V and J are TRBV7-9 and TRBJ1-1; D might be TRBD1 (6 bases). Trimming took off 3 bases at V and 6 bases at J, with 14 bases between the two ends. The CDR3 runs 14 residues. Per the germline V gene, CDR1 is SEHNR and CDR2 is FQNEAQ (reference sequence).

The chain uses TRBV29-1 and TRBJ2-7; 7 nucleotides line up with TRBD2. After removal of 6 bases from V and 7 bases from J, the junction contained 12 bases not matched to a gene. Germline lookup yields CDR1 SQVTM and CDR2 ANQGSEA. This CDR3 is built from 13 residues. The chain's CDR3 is CSVGPAGHGEQYF. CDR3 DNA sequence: TGCAGCGTAGGTCCAGCGGGGCACGGGGAGCAGTACTTC.

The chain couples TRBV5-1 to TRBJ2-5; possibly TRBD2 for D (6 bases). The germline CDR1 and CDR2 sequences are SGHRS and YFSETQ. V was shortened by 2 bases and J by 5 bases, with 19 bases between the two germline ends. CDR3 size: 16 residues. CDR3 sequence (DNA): TGCGCCAGCAGCTTTGGAACCCCCGGTGCGGGGGAGACCCAGTACTTC. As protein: CASSFGTPGAGETQYF.

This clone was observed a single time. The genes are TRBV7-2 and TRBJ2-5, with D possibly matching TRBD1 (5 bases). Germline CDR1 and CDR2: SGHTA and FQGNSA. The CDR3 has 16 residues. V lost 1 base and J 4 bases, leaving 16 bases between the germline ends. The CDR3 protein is CASSLGNVRRGETQYF. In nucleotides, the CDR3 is TGTGCCAGCAGCTTAGGGAACGTGAGAAGGGGAGAGACCCAGTACTTC.

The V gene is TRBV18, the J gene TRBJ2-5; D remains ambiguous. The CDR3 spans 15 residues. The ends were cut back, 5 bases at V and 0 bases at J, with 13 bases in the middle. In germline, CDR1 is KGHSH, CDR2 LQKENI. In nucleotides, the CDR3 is TGTGCCAGCTCAGCCGGACCGTCCGACCAAGAGACCCAGTACTTC. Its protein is CASSAGPSDQETQYF.